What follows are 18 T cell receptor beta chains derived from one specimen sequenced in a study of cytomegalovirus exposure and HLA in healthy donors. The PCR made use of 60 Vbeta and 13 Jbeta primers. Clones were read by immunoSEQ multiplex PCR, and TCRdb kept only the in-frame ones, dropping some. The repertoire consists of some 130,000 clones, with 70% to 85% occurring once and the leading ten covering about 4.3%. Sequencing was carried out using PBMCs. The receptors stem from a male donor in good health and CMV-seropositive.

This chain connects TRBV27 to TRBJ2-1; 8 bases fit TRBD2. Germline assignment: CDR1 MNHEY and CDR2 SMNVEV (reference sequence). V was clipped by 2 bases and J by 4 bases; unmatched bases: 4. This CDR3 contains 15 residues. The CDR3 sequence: CASSLREGLYNEQFF. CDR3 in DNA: TGTGCCAGCAGTTTACGGGAGGGGTTGTACAATGAGCAGTTCTTC.

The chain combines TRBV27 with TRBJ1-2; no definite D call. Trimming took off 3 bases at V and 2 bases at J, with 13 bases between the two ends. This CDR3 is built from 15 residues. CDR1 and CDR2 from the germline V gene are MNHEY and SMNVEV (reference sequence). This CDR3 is CASSLEAQSNYGYTF. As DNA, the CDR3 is TGTGCCAGCAGTTTGGAGGCCCAGAGCAACTATGGCTACACCTTC.

The CDR3 DNA sequence: TGTGCCTCTCGGGCAGGGGTGGATGAAAAACTGTTTTTT. Protein sequence: CASRAGVDEKLFF. This chain links TRBV6-1 with TRBJ1-4; a weak D match, TRBD1 (6 bases). Germline CDR1 reads MNHNS; CDR2 reads SASEGT. V shed 11 bases and J shed 6 bases, with 16 bases lying between them. CDR3 length equals 13 residues.

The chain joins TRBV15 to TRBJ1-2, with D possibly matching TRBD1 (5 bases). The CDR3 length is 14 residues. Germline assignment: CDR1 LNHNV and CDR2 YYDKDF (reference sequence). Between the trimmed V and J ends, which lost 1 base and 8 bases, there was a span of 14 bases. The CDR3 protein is CATSRGGGSNGYTF. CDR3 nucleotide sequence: TGTGCCACCAGCAGAGGGGGCGGGAGTAACGGCTACACCTTC.

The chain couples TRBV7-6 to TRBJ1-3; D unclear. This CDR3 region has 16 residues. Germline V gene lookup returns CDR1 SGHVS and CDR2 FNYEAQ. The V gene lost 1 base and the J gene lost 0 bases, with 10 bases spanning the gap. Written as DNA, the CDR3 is TGTGCCAGCAGCTTAGGCGGGTTTAGCTCTGGAAACACCATATATTTT. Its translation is CASSLGGFSSGNTIYF.

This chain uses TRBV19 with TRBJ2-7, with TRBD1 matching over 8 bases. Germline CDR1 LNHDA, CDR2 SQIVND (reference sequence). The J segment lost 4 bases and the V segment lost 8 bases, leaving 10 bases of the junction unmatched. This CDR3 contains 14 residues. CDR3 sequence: CASGRTGSRYEQYF. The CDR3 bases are TGTGCCAGTGGGAGGACAGGGTCAAGATACGAGCAGTACTTC.

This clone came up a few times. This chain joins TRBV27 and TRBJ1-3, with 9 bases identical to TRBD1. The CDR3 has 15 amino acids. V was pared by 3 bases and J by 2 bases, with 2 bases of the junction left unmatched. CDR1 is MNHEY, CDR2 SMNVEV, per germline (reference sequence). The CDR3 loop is CASSFTGGTGNTIYF. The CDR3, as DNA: TGTGCCAGCAGTTTTACAGGGGGCACTGGAAACACCATATATTTT.

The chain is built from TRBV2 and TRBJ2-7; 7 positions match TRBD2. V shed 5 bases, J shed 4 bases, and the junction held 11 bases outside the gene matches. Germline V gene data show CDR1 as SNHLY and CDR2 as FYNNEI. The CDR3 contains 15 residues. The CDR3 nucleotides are TGTGCCAGCAGTACATACGGGGGGTCCGTTTACGAGCAGTACTTC. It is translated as CASSTYGGSVYEQYF. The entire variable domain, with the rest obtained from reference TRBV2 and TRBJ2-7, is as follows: EPEVTQTPSHQVTQMGQEVILRCVPISNHLYFYWYRQILGQKVEFLVSFYNNEISEKSEIFDDQFSVERPDGSNFTLKIRSTKLEDSAMYFCASSTYGGSVYEQYFGPGTRLTVT.

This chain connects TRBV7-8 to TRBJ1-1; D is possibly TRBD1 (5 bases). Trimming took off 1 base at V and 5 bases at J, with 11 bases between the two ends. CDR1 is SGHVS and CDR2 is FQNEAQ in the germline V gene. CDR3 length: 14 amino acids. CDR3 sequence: CASSLDLGGTEAFF. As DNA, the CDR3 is TGTGCCAGCAGCTTAGACCTGGGGGGAACTGAAGCTTTCTTT.

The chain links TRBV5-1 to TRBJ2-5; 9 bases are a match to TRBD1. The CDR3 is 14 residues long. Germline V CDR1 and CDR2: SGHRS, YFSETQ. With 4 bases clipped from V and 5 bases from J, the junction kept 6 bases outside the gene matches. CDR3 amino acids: CASSRTGVWETQYF. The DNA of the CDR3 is TGCGCCAGCAGCCGGACAGGGGTATGGGAGACCCAGTACTTC. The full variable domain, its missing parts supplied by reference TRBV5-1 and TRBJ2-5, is KAGVTQTPRYLIKTRGQQVTLSCSPISGHRSVSWYQQTPGQGLQFLFEYFSETQRNKGNFPGRFSGRQFSNSRSEMNVSTLELGDSALYLCASSRTGVWETQYFGPGTRLLVL.

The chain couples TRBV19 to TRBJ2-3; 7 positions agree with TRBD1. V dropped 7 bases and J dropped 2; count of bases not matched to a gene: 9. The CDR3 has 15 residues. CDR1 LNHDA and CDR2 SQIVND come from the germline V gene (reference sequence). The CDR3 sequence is CASTDPGQNTDTQYF. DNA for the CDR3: TGTGCCAGTACCGACCCGGGACAGAACACAGATACGCAGTATTTT.

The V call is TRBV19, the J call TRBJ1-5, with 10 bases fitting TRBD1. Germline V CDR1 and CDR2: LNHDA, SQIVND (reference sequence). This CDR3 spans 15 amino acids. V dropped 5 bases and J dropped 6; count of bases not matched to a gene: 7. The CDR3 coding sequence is TGTGCCAGTAGTCAGACAGGGGGCGTTGGTCAGCCCCAGCATTTT. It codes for CASSQTGGVGQPQHF.

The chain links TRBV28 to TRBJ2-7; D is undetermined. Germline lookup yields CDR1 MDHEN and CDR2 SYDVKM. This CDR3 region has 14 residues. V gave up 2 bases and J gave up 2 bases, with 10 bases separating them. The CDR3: CASSLPGHTYEQYF. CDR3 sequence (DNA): TGTGCCAGCAGTTTACCGGGTCACACCTACGAGCAGTACTTC.

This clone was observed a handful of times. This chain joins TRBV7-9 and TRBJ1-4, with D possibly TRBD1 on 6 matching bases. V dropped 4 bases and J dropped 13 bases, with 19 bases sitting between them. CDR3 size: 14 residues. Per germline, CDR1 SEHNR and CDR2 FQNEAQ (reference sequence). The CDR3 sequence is CASSSTIGTRALFF. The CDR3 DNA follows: TGTGCCAGCAGCTCAACGATAGGGACAAGGGCACTGTTTTTT.

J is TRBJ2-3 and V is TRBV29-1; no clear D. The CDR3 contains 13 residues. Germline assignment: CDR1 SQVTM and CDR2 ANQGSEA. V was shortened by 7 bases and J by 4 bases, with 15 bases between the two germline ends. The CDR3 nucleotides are TGCAGCGAAGAAAGGAGAGTCCCAGATACGCAGTATTTT. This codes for CSEERRVPDTQYF.

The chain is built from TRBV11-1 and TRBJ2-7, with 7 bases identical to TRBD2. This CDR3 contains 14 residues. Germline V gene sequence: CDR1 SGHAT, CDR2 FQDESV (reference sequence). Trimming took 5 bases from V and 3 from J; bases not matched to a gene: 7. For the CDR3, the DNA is TGTGCCAGCAGCCTCCATGGGAGGGTCTACGAGCAGTACTTC. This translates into CASSLHGRVYEQYF.

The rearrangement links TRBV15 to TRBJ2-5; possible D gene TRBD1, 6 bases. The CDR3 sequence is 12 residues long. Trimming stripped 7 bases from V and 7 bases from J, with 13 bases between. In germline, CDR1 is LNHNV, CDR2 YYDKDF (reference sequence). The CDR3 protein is CATKGDEWTQYF. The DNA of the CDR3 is TGTGCCACCAAGGGGGACGAGTGGACCCAGTACTTC.

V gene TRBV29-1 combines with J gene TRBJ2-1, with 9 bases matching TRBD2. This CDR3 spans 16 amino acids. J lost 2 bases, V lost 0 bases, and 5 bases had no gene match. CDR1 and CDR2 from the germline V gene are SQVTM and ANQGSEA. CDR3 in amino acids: CSVEEGLAGPYNEQFF. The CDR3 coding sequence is TGCAGCGTTGAAGAAGGGCTAGCGGGGCCCTACAATGAGCAGTTCTTC.